Each of the 27 T cell receptor beta chains below was sequenced from the same sample in a study of cytomegalovirus exposure and HLA in healthy donors. Researchers ran the PCR with 60 Vbeta and 13 Jbeta primers. Libraries were prepared by immunoSEQ multiplex PCR; TCRdb keeps only in-frame clonotypes and omits some of them. The table lists around 230,000 clones, roughly 78% of them singletons. Sample: PBMCs. The receptors come from a boy between 10 and 17 years old in good health and CMV-seronegative.

This chain connects TRBV11-3 to TRBJ1-1; 9 positions agree with TRBD1. The CDR3 spans 15 residues. The germline V gene has CDR1 SGHNT and CDR2 YENEEA. V was clipped by 5 bases and J by 3 bases; unmatched bases: 7. CDR3 sequence: CASSPRTGEDTEAFF. Here the CDR3 DNA reads TGTGCCAGCAGCCCCCGGACAGGGGAGGACACTGAAGCTTTCTTT.

CDR3 DNA: TGTGCCAGTAGTATAGATCGTAGTTACAATGAGCAGTTCTTC. This gives the protein CASSIDRSYNEQFF. The rearrangement joins TRBV19 to TRBJ2-1; D uncertain. The CDR3 covers 14 residues. V was shortened by 0 bases and J by 4 bases, with 7 bases between the two germline ends. In germline, CDR1 is LNHDA, CDR2 SQIVND (reference sequence).

The chain has TRBV9 and TRBJ1-1; D is perhaps TRBD1 (6 bases). The CDR3 has 15 residues. V gave up 0 bases and J gave up 2 bases, with 11 bases separating them. Germline V lookup: CDR1 SGDLS, CDR2 YYNGEE. The CDR3 nucleotides read TGTGCCAGCAGCGTAGGGGGACACCTAAACACTGAAGCTTTCTTT. Translation: CASSVGGHLNTEAFF. The full variable domain, completed using reference TRBV9 and TRBJ1-1, is DSGVTQTPKHLITATGQRVTLRCSPRSGDLSVYWYQQSLDQGLQFLIQYYNGEERAKGNILERFSAQQFPDLHSELNLSSLELGDSALYFCASSVGGHLNTEAFFGQGTRLTVV.

This clone has just a few counts. The chain carries TRBV6-1 and TRBJ1-5; no clear D. The CDR3 runs to 14 residues. CDR1 and CDR2 from the germline V gene are MNHNS and SASEGT. Trimming left V 6 bases short and J 6 bases short, with 15 bases between. CDR3 in amino acids: CASSLPGSPQPQHF. The CDR3 DNA sequence: TGTGCCAGCAGCCTCCCGGGGTCCCCTCAGCCCCAGCATTTT.

The genes are TRBV9 and TRBJ1-1; 7 nucleotides match TRBD1. With V trimmed by 2 bases and J by 4 bases, 5 bases remained unmatched. The CDR3 consists of 14 residues. CDR1 is SGDLS and CDR2 is YYNGEE in the germline V gene. The CDR3 protein is CASSVQGGSTEAFF. CDR3 bases: TGTGCCAGCAGCGTCCAGGGGGGTTCCACTGAAGCTTTCTTT.

J is TRBJ1-1 and V is TRBV7-9; D ambiguous. CDR3 length: 14 residues. Germline assignment: CDR1 SEHNR and CDR2 FQNEAQ (reference sequence). V lost 4 bases, J lost 5 bases, and 14 bases lay in between. The CDR3 is CASSSKETRTEAFF. The CDR3, as DNA: TGTGCCAGCAGCTCCAAAGAGACGAGGACTGAAGCTTTCTTT.

CDR3: CASSGQGGSPLHF. The DNA for the CDR3 is TGTGCCAGTAGTGGCCAAGGGGGTTCACCCCTCCACTTT. This chain uses TRBV19 with TRBJ1-6, with D tentatively TRBD1 (6 bases). Germline V lookup: CDR1 LNHDA, CDR2 SQIVND (reference sequence). The CDR3 runs to 13 residues. V was clipped by 5 bases and J by 9 bases, with 11 bases between them.

This clone was seen a handful of times. This sequence joins TRBV19 and TRBJ2-3, with 11 bases identical to TRBD2. Germline V gene data show CDR1 as LNHDA and CDR2 as SQIVND (reference sequence). This CDR3 has 18 residues. V lost 2 bases and J lost 2; bases outside the gene matches: 9. The CDR3 loop reads CASSIRDPSGGFTDTQYF. The CDR3 region has the DNA TGTGCCAGTAGTATACGGGACCCTAGCGGGGGGTTCACAGATACGCAGTATTTT.

A single count supports this clone. Here the CDR3 reads CASSLLDRGRDGYTF. The CDR3 coding sequence is TGTGCCAGCAGTCTGTTGGACAGGGGACGAGATGGCTACACCTTC. The chain links TRBV6-1 to TRBJ1-2, with 9 positions matching TRBD1. Germline loops: CDR1 MNHNS, CDR2 SASEGT. The CDR3 consists of 15 residues. With V trimmed by 5 bases and J by 6 bases, 10 bases remained unmatched.

V gene TRBV9 combines with J gene TRBJ2-7; 10 bases agree with TRBD1. Germline-derived CDR1 and CDR2 are SGDLS and YYNGEE. The length of the CDR3 is 16 residues. With V trimmed by 2 bases and J by 1 base, 6 bases remained unmatched. This CDR3 reads CASSVGQGQGSYEQYF. The DNA for the CDR3 is TGTGCCAGCAGCGTGGGACAGGGACAGGGGTCCTACGAGCAGTACTTC.

This clone came up a few times. The V and J genes are TRBV27 and TRBJ2-7; 8 nucleotides match TRBD1. V gave up 5 bases and J gave up 4 bases; unmatched junction bases: 10. CDR3 length: 15 amino acids. Germline V gene lookup returns CDR1 MNHEY and CDR2 SMNVEV (reference sequence). The CDR3 is CASSHGRTGNYEQYF. In DNA form, the CDR3 reads TGTGCCAGCAGTCACGGAAGGACAGGGAATTACGAGCAGTACTTC.

The V and J genes are TRBV2 and TRBJ2-7; the D gene is possibly TRBD2 (6 bases). The CDR3 contains 11 residues. Trimming left V 8 bases short and J 7 bases short, with 12 bases between. Germline CDR1 is SNHLY and CDR2 is FYNNEI. The CDR3 region has the DNA TGTGCCAGCCGCTGGGCGGGGGAGCAGTACTTC. Translated: CASRWAGEQYF.

This clone has just one count. The chain is built from TRBV6-1 and TRBJ2-7, with a weak D call TRBD2 (5 bases). The CDR3 length is 15 residues. Per the germline V gene, CDR1 is MNHNS and CDR2 is SASEGT. Between the trimmed V and J ends, which lost 2 bases and 2 bases, there was a span of 13 bases. CDR3 nucleotide sequence: TGTGCCAGCAGTGAAACTAGGACTTCCACCTACGAGCAGTACTTC. Translated, it gives CASSETRTSTYEQYF.

The CDR3 nucleotides are TGCGCCAGCAGCCAAGTAGGCGGGAGGGACAATGAGCAGTTCTTC. Amino acid sequence: CASSQVGGRDNEQFF. The chain uses TRBV4-1 and TRBJ2-1; 9 nucleotides line up with TRBD2. This CDR3 contains 15 residues. The germline V gene encodes CDR1 MGHRA and CDR2 YSYEKL. The J segment lost 5 bases and the V segment lost 1 base, leaving 3 bases of the junction unmatched.

This clone appeared a few times. CDR3 residues: CATRGRDYGYTF. For the CDR3, the DNA is TGTGCCACCAGGGGGCGCGACTATGGCTACACCTTC. V usage is TRBV10-3 and J usage is TRBJ1-2, with 8 bases aligning to TRBD1. The CDR3 spans 12 residues. Trimming removed 10 bases from V and 3 bases from J; junction bases left unmatched: 4. CDR1 ENHRY and CDR2 SYGVKD come from the germline V gene.

This chain uses TRBV2 with TRBJ2-7; unclear D gene. This CDR3 spans 13 amino acids. Germline values: CDR1 SNHLY, CDR2 FYNNEI. Trimming removed 5 bases from V and 4 bases from J, with 12 bases in between. The CDR3 spells CASSYTNRYEQYF. Here the CDR3 DNA reads TGTGCCAGCAGTTACACCAACCGATACGAGCAGTACTTC.

The chain uses TRBV10-1 and TRBJ2-6, with a possible D match to TRBD1 (6 bases). Germline lookup yields CDR1 WNHNN and CDR2 SYGVQD (reference sequence). The V and J ends lost 5 bases and 6 bases respectively, with 8 bases between them. The CDR3 has 13 residues. The CDR3 sequence: CASSTGKANVLTF. The DNA of the CDR3 is TGCGCCAGCAGTACAGGGAAGGCCAACGTCCTGACTTTC.

The chain couples TRBV7-9 to TRBJ1-5; 10 bases line up with TRBD1. This CDR3 is built from 16 residues. Trimming at V came to 5 bases and at J to 5 bases, leaving 9 bases not matched to a gene. Germline lookup yields CDR1 SEHNR and CDR2 FQNEAQ (reference sequence). The CDR3 region is CASSLGTGEFDQPQHF. The DNA for the CDR3 is TGTGCCAGCAGCCTGGGGACAGGGGAGTTCGATCAGCCCCAGCATTTT.

The V and J genes are TRBV30 and TRBJ2-3; TRBD2 aligns across 10 bases. Germline V lookup: CDR1 GTSNPN, CDR2 SVGIG (reference sequence). This CDR3 is 17 amino acids long. V trimming: 2 bases; J trimming: 4 bases; junction bases outside the gene matches: 12. CDR3 amino acids: CAWSPGLAASTADTQYF. The CDR3 DNA reads as TGTGCCTGGAGTCCCGGACTAGCGGCGTCCACGGCAGATACGCAGTATTTT.

In its sample, this clone was seen once. V is TRBV30 and J is TRBJ1-3; no clear D. The CDR3 totals 13 residues. V was clipped by 3 bases and J by 2 bases, with 8 bases between them. Germline lookup yields CDR1 GTSNPN and CDR2 SVGIG (reference sequence). CDR3 DNA sequence: TGTGCCTGGAGAGAACATGCTGGAAACACCATATATTTT. This translates into CAWREHAGNTIYF.

The gene calls are TRBV9 and TRBJ1-2; a weak D match, TRBD1 (5 bases). Germline CDR1 reads SGDLS; CDR2 reads YYNGEE. The CDR3 extends over 14 amino acids. V lost 4 bases and J 10 bases, leaving 20 bases between the germline ends. The CDR3 DNA follows: TGTGCCAGCAGCTCCAGGGAGGGGCAAAGGGACTACACCTTC. Translating gives CASSSREGQRDYTF.

The V call is TRBV11-2, the J call TRBJ1-1, with 7 bases aligning to TRBD1. This CDR3 comprises 16 residues. In germline, CDR1 is SGHAT, CDR2 FQNNGV. V gave up 1 base and J gave up 0 bases; unmatched junction bases: 5. This CDR3 is CASSLGTGLMNTEAFF. The CDR3 bases are TGTGCCAGCAGCTTAGGGACAGGACTTATGAACACTGAAGCTTTCTTT.

This clone came up once. The chain is built from TRBV5-4 and TRBJ2-2; 7 nucleotides line up with TRBD1. J gave up 6 bases and V 3 bases, and 8 bases lay outside the gene matches. CDR3 length equals 15 residues. Germline V gene data show CDR1 as SGHNT and CDR2 as YYREEE (reference sequence). The DNA for the CDR3 is TGTGCCAGCAGCTATGACAGGGCGTTCTCCGGGGAGCTGTTTTTT. This sequence encodes CASSYDRAFSGELFF.

A few counts support this clone. The chain links TRBV15 to TRBJ1-2; D not resolved. This CDR3 region has 13 residues. V was pared by 0 bases and J by 6 bases, with 8 bases between. CDR1 LNHNV and CDR2 YYDKDF come from the germline V gene (reference sequence). CDR3 sequence: CATSREEGDGYTF. CDR3 in DNA: TGTGCCACCAGCAGAGAGGAGGGAGATGGCTACACCTTC. The full variable domain, rest sourced from reference TRBV15 and TRBJ1-2, is DAMVIQNPRYQVTQFGKPVTLSCSQTLNHNVMYWYQQKSSQAPKLLFHYYDKDFNNEADTPDNFQSRRPNTSFCFLDIRSPGLGDTAMYLCATSREEGDGYTFGSGTRLTVV.

J is TRBJ2-7 and V is TRBV7-8, with 11 bases that match TRBD2. The junction had 4 bases not matched to a gene; V was cut back by 4 bases and J by 2 bases. CDR3 size: 15 residues. From germline, CDR1 is SGHVS and CDR2 FQNEAQ. The CDR3 here is CASSWASGRPYEQYF. The CDR3 DNA reads as TGTGCCAGCAGCTGGGCTAGCGGGAGGCCCTACGAGCAGTACTTC.

The CDR3, as DNA: TGTGCCAGCAGCTGGACTAGCGGGGGCCCCTACGAGCAGTACTTC. Protein product: CASSWTSGGPYEQYF. The gene calls are TRBV7-3 and TRBJ2-7; 13 bases are a match to TRBD2. CDR3 size: 15 residues. Germline V lookup: CDR1 SGHTA, CDR2 FQGTGA. J was trimmed by 2 bases and V by 4 bases; bases with no gene match: 2.

The genes are TRBV9 and TRBJ2-1, with 7 positions matching TRBD1. The CDR3 is 17 residues long. The J segment lost 0 bases and the V segment lost 3 bases, leaving 9 bases of the junction unmatched. Germline CDR1 is SGDLS and CDR2 is YYNGEE. CDR3 nucleotides: TGTGCCAGCAGCGACCACAGGGGACCAAGCTCCTACAATGAGCAGTTCTTC. As protein: CASSDHRGPSSYNEQFF.